These T cell receptor beta chains were read from a single sample in a study of blood T cell repertoires in COVID-19. This table comes from immunoSEQ multiplex PCR, and its TCRdb copy is limited to in-frame clones, with some not included. Of 350,000 to 550,000 clones in the sample, 75% to 90% were seen once. The sequencing input was peripheral blood. These receptors were taken from a woman in her 30s with acute or convalescent COVID-19. Both conserved end residues are trimmed from each CDR3.

CDR3 protein: ASHAGQQVVAGANVLT
V gene: TRBV13

CDR3 protein: ASSLSGPNTEAF
V gene: TRBV3-1/TRBV3-2

CDR3 protein: ASSRQGRNEQF
V gene: TRBV14

CDR3 protein: ASSLAKAGGYNEQF
V gene: TRBV5-4

CDR3 protein: ASSIVGLHSPLH
V gene: TRBV19

CDR3 protein: ASSRDPQGNTEAF
V gene: TRBV19

CDR3 protein: ATSDSAGGGAF
V gene: TRBV24-1

CDR3 protein: ASKRGAEQY
V gene: TRBV19

CDR3 protein: ASSTPSGVYEQY
V gene: TRBV6-5

CDR3 protein: ASSTDTDASDTQY
V gene: TRBV9

CDR3 protein: ASSKVLIQSYSNQPQH
V gene: TRBV21-1

CDR3 protein: ASNLAGADTQY
V gene: TRBV11-2

CDR3 protein: SAESGGLMF
V gene: TRBV20-1

CDR3 protein: ASSFKGGRRGYT
V gene: TRBV28

CDR3 protein: ASSPSSYEQY
V gene: TRBV28

CDR3 protein: ATSRGAGANYNEQF
V gene: TRBV15

CDR3 protein: ASSARRVLGDTGELF
V gene: TRBV9

CDR3 protein: ASRLRYLLVADTQY
V gene: TRBV11-2

CDR3 protein: ASSEKFSGGDTDTQY
V gene: TRBV6-1

CDR3 protein: ASSGGSSGNTIY
V gene: TRBV5-1

CDR3 protein: ASSSPGEAF
V gene: TRBV7-2

CDR3 protein: ASSLDRSGGEQY
V gene: TRBV11-2

CDR3 protein: SASGPAAGEQY
V gene: TRBV20-1

CDR3 protein: ASSIIAGDLFGANVLT
V gene: TRBV19

CDR3 protein: ASSQDRGLMNTEAF
V gene: TRBV3-1/TRBV3-2

CDR3 protein: ASSTQGSSEPDTDTQY
V gene: TRBV6-2/TRBV6-3

CDR3 protein: ASSLSPQGGDGYT
V gene: TRBV27

CDR3 protein: ASSLGSTEAF
V gene: TRBV5-5

CDR3 protein: ASSLRAGAWETQY
V gene: TRBV7-3